The clone carrying this T cell receptor beta chain was seen a few times. V was trimmed by 7 bases and J by 7 bases, leaving 10 bases between them. Germline V lookup: CDR1 MNHEY, CDR2 SVGAGI. The CDR3 sequence is 11 residues long. The sample originates from a study of control samples from healthy donors and cancer patients. Generated by immunoSEQ multiplex PCR, the TCRdb table keeps only in-frame clones and is missing some. The data hold about 26,000 clones, with roughly 80% observed a single time. This chain connects TRBV6-5 to TRBJ1-1; D call uncertain. The material sequenced was PBMCs. This TCR derives from a man in his 60s with colorectal cancer. CDR3 sequence reads: CASTRYGEAFF. CDR3 nucleotide sequence: TGTGCCAGCACCCGATACGGTGAAGCTTTCTTT.